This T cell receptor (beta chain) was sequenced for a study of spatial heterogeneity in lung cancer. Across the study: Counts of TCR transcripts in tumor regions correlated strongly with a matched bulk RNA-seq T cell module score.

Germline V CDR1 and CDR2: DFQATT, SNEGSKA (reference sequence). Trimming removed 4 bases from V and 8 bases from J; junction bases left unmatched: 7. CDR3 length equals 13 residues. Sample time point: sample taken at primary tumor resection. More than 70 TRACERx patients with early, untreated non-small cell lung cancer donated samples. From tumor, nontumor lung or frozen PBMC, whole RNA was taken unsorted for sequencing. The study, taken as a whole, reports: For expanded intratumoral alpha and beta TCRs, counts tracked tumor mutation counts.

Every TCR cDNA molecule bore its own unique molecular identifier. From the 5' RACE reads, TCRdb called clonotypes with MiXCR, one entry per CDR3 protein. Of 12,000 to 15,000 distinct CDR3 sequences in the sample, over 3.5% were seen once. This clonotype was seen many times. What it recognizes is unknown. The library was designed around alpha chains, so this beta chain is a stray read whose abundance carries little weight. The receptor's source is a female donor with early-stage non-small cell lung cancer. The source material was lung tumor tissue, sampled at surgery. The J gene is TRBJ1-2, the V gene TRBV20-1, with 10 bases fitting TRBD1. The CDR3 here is CSATDRGLGGYTF. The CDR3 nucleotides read TGCAGTGCTACCGACAGGGGGCTAGGAGGCTACACCTTC.